What follows are 4 T cell receptor beta chains derived from one specimen sequenced in a study of cytomegalovirus exposure and HLA in healthy donors. PCR was performed using 60 Vbeta and 13 Jbeta primers. Clones were read by immunoSEQ multiplex PCR, and TCRdb kept only the in-frame ones, dropping some. The data show about 180,000 clones, roughly four fifths seen once. Sequencing was done on a sample of PBMCs. The receptors shown here come from a man between 18 and 29 years old in good health and CMV-seronegative.

This chain uses TRBV2 with TRBJ1-1, with D maybe TRBD1 (5 bases). The CDR3 totals 13 residues. The V gene lost 8 bases and the J gene lost 1 base, with 11 bases spanning the gap. Germline V gene lookup returns CDR1 SNHLY and CDR2 FYNNEI. CDR3 sequence (DNA): TGTGCCAGCCGTTCAAGGGGGAACACTGAAGCTTTCTTT. Amino acids: CASRSRGNTEAFF. The full variable domain, rest sourced from reference TRBV2 and TRBJ1-1, is EPEVTQTPSHQVTQMGQEVILRCVPISNHLYFYWYRQILGQKVEFLVSFYNNEISEKSEIFDDQFSVERPDGSNFTLKIRSTKLEDSAMYFCASRSRGNTEAFFGQGTRLTVV.

This chain uses TRBV30 with TRBJ1-2, with TRBD1 identical over 11 bases. This CDR3 is built from 13 residues. Looked up from germline, CDR1 is GTSNPN and CDR2 is SVGIG (reference sequence). V trimming: 2 bases; J trimming: 8 bases; junction bases outside the gene matches: 4. The CDR3, as DNA: TGTGCCTGGAGTAGGGACAGGGGGGGAGGCTACACCTTC. This gives the protein CAWSRDRGGGYTF.

The rearrangement uses TRBV6-5 and TRBJ1-3; 9 bases map to TRBD1. Germline values: CDR1 MNHEY, CDR2 SVGAGI. J gave up 3 bases and V 2 bases, and 2 bases lay outside the gene matches. CDR3 size: 15 residues. The CDR3 is CASSYRDRVGNTIYF. The CDR3 DNA reads as TGTGCCAGCAGTTACCGGGACAGGGTTGGAAACACCATATATTTT.

V usage is TRBV6-1 and J usage is TRBJ1-6; TRBD1 might be the D (5 bases). The CDR3 runs 14 residues. Trimming took off 6 bases at V and 9 bases at J, with 15 bases between the two ends. CDR1 is MNHNS and CDR2 is SASEGT in the germline V gene. The CDR3 protein is CASSPTGQGSPLHF. The CDR3 DNA sequence: TGTGCCAGCAGCCCCACGGGCCAGGGTTCACCCCTCCACTTT.